This T cell receptor beta chain was obtained from a study of T cell repertoires in cytomegalovirus infection. As regards this clonotype: Its antigen is not known.

TCRdb reprocessed the reads via MiXCR and lists one record per CDR3 protein. Seen here are under 850,000 distinct CDR3 sequences, around 31% observed once, and the top ten hold roughly 20%. V was cut by 5 bases and J by 9 bases, with 11 bases left in between. CDR1 and CDR2 (germline): MNHEY, SVGEGT. The CDR3 sequence is 11 residues long. The TCR sequence derives from a human donor in good health (CMV status not recorded). Some clones in this sample may be carry-over from other donors' samples. The source material was cultured PBMCs, sampled from culture after CMV antigen stimulation. The rearrangement joins TRBV6-2 or TRBV6-3 to TRBJ2-7; D gene unclear. The CDR3 DNA reads TGTGCCAGCAGTCCCGGACGGTGGCAGTACTTC. Translated: CASSPGRWQYF.